This T cell receptor (beta chain) originates from a study of PD-1 blockade in classical Hodgkin lymphoma. Data came from immunoSEQ multiplex PCR; TCRdb stores just in-frame clones and leaves some out. The sample holds roughly 39,000 clones; around four fifths are singletons and the top ten take approximately 9.8%. Germline V CDR1 and CDR2: MNHEY, SMNVEV (reference sequence). This CDR3 contains 14 residues. Trimming removed 6 bases at V and 3 bases at J, with 14 bases between. Documented time point: cycle 4 day 1 (C4D1), after around six weeks of nivolumab. Every one of the patients relapsed after autologous stem cell transplantation (brentuximab vedotin exposure was variable).

The sample here was peripheral blood mononuclear cells (PBMCs), taken before the fourth cycle of nivolumab. V usage is TRBV27 and J usage is TRBJ1-2; D gene uncertain. This TCR derives from a human donor with classical Hodgkin lymphoma. CDR3 region: CASSLAPWDYGYTF. CDR3 coding DNA: TGTGCCAGCAGCCTTGCCCCTTGGGACTATGGCTACACCTTC.